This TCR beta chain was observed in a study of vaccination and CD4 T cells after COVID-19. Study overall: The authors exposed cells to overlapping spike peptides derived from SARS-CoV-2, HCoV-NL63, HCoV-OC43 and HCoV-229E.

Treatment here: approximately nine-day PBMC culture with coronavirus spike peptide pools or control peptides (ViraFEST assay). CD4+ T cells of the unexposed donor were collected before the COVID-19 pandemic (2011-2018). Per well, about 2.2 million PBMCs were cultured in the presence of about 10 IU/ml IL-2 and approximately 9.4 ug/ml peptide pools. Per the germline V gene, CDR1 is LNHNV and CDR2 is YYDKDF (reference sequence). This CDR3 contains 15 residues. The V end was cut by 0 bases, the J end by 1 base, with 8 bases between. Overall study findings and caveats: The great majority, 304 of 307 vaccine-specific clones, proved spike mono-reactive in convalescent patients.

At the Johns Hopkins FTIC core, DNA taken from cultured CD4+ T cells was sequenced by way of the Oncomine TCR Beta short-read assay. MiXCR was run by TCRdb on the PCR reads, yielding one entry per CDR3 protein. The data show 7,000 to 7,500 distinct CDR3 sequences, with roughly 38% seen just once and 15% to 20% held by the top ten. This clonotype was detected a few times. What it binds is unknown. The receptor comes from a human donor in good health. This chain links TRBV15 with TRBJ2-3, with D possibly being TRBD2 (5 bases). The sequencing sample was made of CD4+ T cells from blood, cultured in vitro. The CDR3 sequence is CATSREPAGTDTQYF. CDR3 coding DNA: TGTGCCACCAGCAGAGAACCAGCGGGCACAGATACGCAGTATTTT.